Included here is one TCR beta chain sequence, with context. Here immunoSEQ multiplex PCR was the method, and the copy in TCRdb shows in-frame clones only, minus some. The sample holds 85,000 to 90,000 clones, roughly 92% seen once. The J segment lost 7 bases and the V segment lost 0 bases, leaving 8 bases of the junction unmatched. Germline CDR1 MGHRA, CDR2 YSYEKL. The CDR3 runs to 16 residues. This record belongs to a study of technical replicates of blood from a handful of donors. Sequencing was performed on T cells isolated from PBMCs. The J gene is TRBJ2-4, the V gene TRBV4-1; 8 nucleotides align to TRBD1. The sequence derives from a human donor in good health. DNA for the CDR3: TGCGCCAGCAGCCAAGATGGCCAGGGGGCGAGGAACATTCAGTACTTC. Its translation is CASSQDGQGARNIQYF.